Below, 32 T cell receptor beta chains from the same sample are listed, as sequenced in a study of response to subunit inactivated influenza vaccine. TCRdb processed the RT-PCR reads anew with MiXCR; each CDR3 protein has one entry. This sample has approximately 530,000 distinct CDR3 sequences, with 7.6% found just once. The source material was PBMCs from blood, sampled less than 30 months after vaccination. The receptor source for this set is a man between 50 and 69 years old who received an inactivated influenza vaccine.

This clonotype has at least ten counts. The J gene is TRBJ2-3, the V gene TRBV6-1; 11 bases match TRBD2. Germline V gene sequence: CDR1 MNHNS, CDR2 SASEGT. J gave up 4 bases and V 8 bases, and 11 bases lay outside the gene matches. CDR3 length: 16 amino acids. The DNA for the CDR3 is TGTGCCAGCCATGCTAGCGGGGGGACCTCAGCAGATACGCAGTATTTT. Residues: CASHASGGTSADTQYF.

This rearrangement joins TRBV6-1 to TRBJ2-5, with 8 positions matching TRBD2. The CDR3 length is 14 residues. Germline trimming cut 5 bases from V and 7 bases from J; bases unmatched to any gene: 9. Looked up from germline, CDR1 is MNHNS and CDR2 is SASEGT. In DNA, the CDR3 is TGTGCCAGCAGTCGGGGGGGGGCCTTAGGGACCCAGTACTTC. It specifies CASSRGGALGTQYF.

The V call is TRBV29-1, the J call TRBJ2-5; 8 nucleotides match TRBD1. In germline, CDR1 is SQVTM, CDR2 ANQGSEA. V dropped 4 bases and J dropped 5; count of bases not matched to a gene: 9. The CDR3 length is 14 residues. In DNA form, the CDR3 reads TGCAGCGTTGTCAAGGGACAGGTCAGGGAGACCCAGTACTTC. This codes for CSVVKGQVRETQYF.

CDR3 residues: CAWSSLAVTETQYF. CDR3 nucleotides: TGTGCCTGGAGTTCACTAGCGGTTACGGAGACCCAGTACTTC. The chain has TRBV30 and TRBJ2-5, with 8 positions matching TRBD2. The germline CDR1 and CDR2 sequences are GTSNPN and SVGIG (reference sequence). With V trimmed by 2 bases and J by 5 bases, 7 bases remained unmatched. CDR3 length equals 14 residues.

The chain links TRBV20-1 to TRBJ2-3; TRBD2 might be the D (6 bases). CDR3 length: 13 residues. The germline V gene has CDR1 DFQATT and CDR2 SNEGSKA (reference sequence). Trimming took 6 bases from V and 2 from J, leaving 12 bases between them. The chain's CDR3 is CSAAAGTTDTQYF. DNA of the CDR3: TGCAGTGCAGCAGCGGGCACCACAGATACGCAGTATTTT.

In its sample, this clonotype was seen a few times. The chain couples TRBV4-3 to TRBJ2-1; 8 bases fit TRBD1. The CDR3 totals 16 residues. The germline V gene encodes CDR1 LGHNA and CDR2 YSLEER. With V trimmed by 1 base and J by 4 bases, 6 bases remained unmatched. CDR3 in amino acids: CASSQGYRGRYNEQFF. In DNA, the CDR3 is TGCGCCAGCAGCCAAGGTTACAGGGGGAGGTACAATGAGCAGTTCTTC.

The chain joins TRBV6-5 to TRBJ2-1; D is tentatively TRBD1 or TRBD2 (6 bases each). The CDR3 has 14 residues. Looked up from germline, CDR1 is MNHEY and CDR2 is SVGAGI. V was pared by 0 bases and J by 7 bases, with 10 bases between. The CDR3 bases are TGTGCCAGCAGTTACTCGCAGGGGAGGAATGAGCAGTTCTTC. As protein: CASSYSQGRNEQFF.

The chain combines TRBV6-5 with TRBJ2-2; D call uncertain. V shed 4 bases and J shed 7 bases, with 7 bases lying between them. The CDR3 totals 12 residues. Germline CDR1 is MNHEY and CDR2 is SVGAGI. The CDR3 coding sequence is TGTGCCAGCAGTTGGTGGGGCGGGGAGCTGTTTTTT. Amino acids: CASSWWGGELFF.

This clonotype was seen repeatedly, ten times or more. The gene calls are TRBV4-1 and TRBJ2-7; D is perhaps TRBD1 (6 bases). Trimming shortened V by 5 bases and J by 6 bases, and 8 bases separated the two germline ends. Germline CDR1 reads MGHRA; CDR2 reads YSYEKL. This CDR3 has 11 residues. The CDR3 spells CASSADSEQYF. The DNA for the CDR3 is TGCGCCAGCAGCGCGGACAGCGAGCAGTACTTC.

Many counts were recorded for this clonotype. The chain is built from TRBV20-1 and TRBJ2-2; 8 positions match TRBD1. This CDR3 is 14 amino acids long. The germline CDR1 and CDR2 sequences are DFQATT and SNEGSKA (reference sequence). Trimming removed 4 bases from V and 4 bases from J; junction bases left unmatched: 5. CDR3 in amino acids: CSANGQGRTGELFF. As DNA, the CDR3 is TGCAGTGCTAATGGACAGGGTCGCACCGGGGAGCTGTTTTTT.

In the case of this clonotype: This may arise from a read error, as a much more abundant clone is one base away. The J gene is TRBJ1-1, the V gene TRBV7-9, with D possibly matching TRBD1 (6 bases). The CDR3 length is 16 residues. Germline CDR1 reads SEHNR; CDR2 reads FQNEAQ (reference sequence). The CDR3 is CPSSPPGRGGAFGAFF. CDR3 DNA sequence: TGTCCCAGCAGTCCCCCGGGGAGAGGGGGGGCTTTCGGAGCTTTCTTT. Variable domain in full (rest from reference TRBV7-9 and TRBJ1-1): DTGVSQNPRHKITKRGQNVTFRCDPISEHNRLYWYRQTLGQGPEFLTYFQNEAQLEKSRLLSDRFSAERPKGSFSTLEIQRTEQGDSAMYLCPSSPPGRGGAFGAFFGQGTRLTVV.

This clonotype was seen a few times. The J gene is TRBJ1-1, the V gene TRBV4-1, with a tentative D call TRBD1 (6 bases). The CDR3 loop spans 14 amino acids. Deletions cut 4 bases from V and 2 bases from J, with 11 bases between. Germline loops: CDR1 MGHRA, CDR2 YSYEKL. The CDR3 DNA follows: TGCGCCAGCAGCCGGGGCAGGGGAAACACTGAAGCTTTCTTT. Translation gives CASSRGRGNTEAFF.

In its sample, this clonotype was seen a few times. The chain is built from TRBV20-1 and TRBJ2-1; TRBD2 agrees at 12 bases. The germline gives CDR1 DFQATT, CDR2 SNEGSKA (reference sequence). The CDR3 sequence is 19 residues long. V lost 1 base to trimming and J lost 6 bases; unmatched junction nucleotides: 16. Written as DNA, the CDR3 is TGCAGTGCTAGAGCCCGGTTCCCGGGACTAGCGGGCTCGCCCAATGAGCAGTTCTTC. This codes for CSARARFPGLAGSPNEQFF.

This clonotype was seen a handful of times. The chain combines TRBV28 with TRBJ2-1; 7 bases align to TRBD2. The CDR3 extends over 15 amino acids. CDR1 is MDHEN, CDR2 SYDVKM, per germline. Trimming at V came to 6 bases and at J to 5 bases, leaving 10 bases not matched to a gene. Here the CDR3 reads CASRPAGLGHNEQFF. The CDR3 DNA follows: TGTGCCAGCAGGCCAGCGGGACTCGGGCACAATGAGCAGTTCTTC.

The chain combines TRBV15 with TRBJ2-2; possible D gene TRBD2, 5 bases. Germline loops: CDR1 LNHNV, CDR2 YYDKDF (reference sequence). This CDR3 contains 15 residues. With 0 bases removed from V and 6 bases from J, the gap between germline ends came to 11 bases. The CDR3 here is CATSRDGLGAGELFF. The CDR3 DNA is TGTGCCACCAGCAGAGATGGTCTCGGGGCCGGGGAGCTGTTTTTT.

V gene TRBV2 combines with J gene TRBJ1-2; no reliable D call. CDR1 is SNHLY, CDR2 FYNNEI, per germline. This CDR3 comprises 12 residues. V gave up 3 bases and J gave up 5 bases, with 7 bases separating them. CDR3 protein: CASSERLYGYTF. The DNA of the CDR3 is TGTGCCAGCAGTGAGAGACTGTATGGCTACACCTTC.

In this sample, this clonotype turned up many times. The chain joins TRBV11-2 to TRBJ2-7; TRBD2 might be the D (5 bases). Trimming shortened V by 5 bases and J by 3 bases, and 17 bases separated the two germline ends. The CDR3 runs 15 residues. Germline loops: CDR1 SGHAT, CDR2 FQNNGV. The CDR3 is CASSTDAPGFYEQYF. The CDR3 nucleotides read TGTGCCAGCAGCACTGACGCGCCGGGGTTCTACGAGCAGTACTTC.

This clonotype was picked up a small number of times. The CDR3: CASSDLPGGRQPQHF. CDR3 in DNA: TGTGCCAGCAGCGACCTTCCGGGTGGTCGCCAGCCCCAGCATTTT. The gene calls are TRBV6-1 and TRBJ1-5; D is ambiguous. V was shortened by 6 bases and J by 7 bases, with 19 bases between the two germline ends. The CDR3 extends over 15 amino acids. Germline lookup yields CDR1 MNHNS and CDR2 SASEGT.

Only a few counts were recorded for this clonotype. This chain joins TRBV5-4 and TRBJ1-1, with D possibly TRBD1 on 6 matching bases. CDR1 is SGHNT and CDR2 is YYREEE in the germline V gene (reference sequence). This CDR3 region has 15 residues. Trimming cost V 4 bases and J 2 bases, with 15 bases left between them. CDR3 amino acids: CASSISGTSNTEAFF. The CDR3 nucleotides are TGTGCCAGCAGCATCTCCGGGACAAGTAACACTGAAGCTTTCTTT.

This clonotype was counted a few times. V gene TRBV5-1 combines with J gene TRBJ2-5; 9 bases line up with TRBD2. This CDR3 has 14 residues. V trimming: 0 bases; J trimming: 8 bases; junction bases outside the gene matches: 5. Germline V gene data show CDR1 as SGHRS and CDR2 as YFSETQ. The CDR3 protein is CASSLEGLAGTQYF. The CDR3 nucleotides are TGCGCCAGCAGCTTGGAGGGACTAGCTGGTACCCAGTACTTC.

This chain uses TRBV5-1 with TRBJ1-3; no reliable D call. This CDR3 region has 14 residues. The germline V gene encodes CDR1 SGHRS and CDR2 YFSETQ. V lost 5 bases, J lost 0 bases, and 9 bases lay in between. The CDR3 protein is CASSDQDSGNTIYF. The CDR3 DNA reads TGCGCCAGCAGTGACCAAGACTCTGGAAACACCATATATTTT.

This clonotype was recorded a few times. This chain links TRBV28 with TRBJ2-7; no clear D gene. CDR1 and CDR2 (germline): MDHEN, SYDVKM. CDR3 length equals 11 residues. CDR3 DNA: TGTGCAGTAGGGTCGGTCTACGAGCAGTACTTC. Translation gives CAVGSVYEQYF.

The table lists this clonotype with a few counts. J is TRBJ2-2 and V is TRBV4-3, with D perhaps matching TRBD1 (6 bases). Germline V lookup: CDR1 LGHNA, CDR2 YSLEER. The CDR3 is 13 residues long. Trimming took off 2 bases at V and 9 bases at J, with 10 bases between the two ends. CDR3 DNA: TGCGCCAGCAGCCAAATACAGGGCAGGGAGCTGTTTTTT. Residues: CASSQIQGRELFF.

The table lists this clonotype with many counts. The gene calls are TRBV6-1 and TRBJ2-3; TRBD1 agrees at 7 bases. CDR1 and CDR2 from the germline V gene are MNHNS and SASEGT. The junction had 9 bases not matched to a gene; V was cut back by 9 bases and J by 6 bases. The CDR3 is made up of 13 amino acids. The CDR3 DNA sequence: TGTGCCAGTGAGGGGGCGCCTTCGGATACGCAGTATTTT. This encodes CASEGAPSDTQYF.

This clonotype was counted many times. The chain has TRBV28 and TRBJ2-3; no firm D call. Germline V gives CDR1 MDHEN, CDR2 SYDVKM. The CDR3 loop spans 15 amino acids. V lost 6 bases to trimming and J lost 2 bases, with 15 bases between them. Here the CDR3 DNA reads TGTGCCAGCAGGCCCCCGGGCTCCCCCACAGATACGCAGTATTTT. It yields the protein CASRPPGSPTDTQYF. Combining the CDR3 with reference TRBV28 and TRBJ2-3 gives the whole variable domain DVKVTQSSRYLVKRTGEKVFLECVQDMDHENMFWYRQDPGLGLRLIYFSYDVKMKEKGDIPEGYSVSREKKERFSLILESASTNQTSMYLCASRPPGSPTDTQYFGPGTRLTVL.

In this sample, this clonotype turned up a few times. The chain employs TRBV7-9 and TRBJ2-2, with D perhaps assigned TRBD1 or TRBD2 (5 bases each). The length of the CDR3 is 15 residues. Looked up from germline, CDR1 is SEHNR and CDR2 is FQNEAQ (reference sequence). Between the trimmed V and J ends, which lost 6 bases and 6 bases, there was a span of 17 bases. The DNA of the CDR3 is TGTGCCAGCAGGGTGGGGACCTCCCCACCCGGGGAGCTGTTTTTT. It encodes CASRVGTSPPGELFF. The complete variable domain, with remaining parts taken from reference TRBV7-9 and TRBJ2-2, reads DTGVSQNPRHKITKRGQNVTFRCDPISEHNRLYWYRQTLGQGPEFLTYFQNEAQLEKSRLLSDRFSAERPKGSFSTLEIQRTEQGDSAMYLCASRVGTSPPGELFFGEGSRLTVL.

There are many counts of this clonotype. The V call is TRBV4-2, the J call TRBJ2-1; 7 positions match TRBD1. Germline V gene sequence: CDR1 LGHNA, CDR2 YNFKEQ. The CDR3 runs to 16 residues. With V trimmed by 2 bases and J by 4 bases, 8 bases remained unmatched. In DNA form, the CDR3 reads TGTGCCAGCAGCCAACAATGGACAGGCAATTACAATGAGCAGTTCTTC. Translated: CASSQQWTGNYNEQFF.

This clonotype has just a few counts. This CDR3 reads CASSQGPSGEADTQYF. CDR3 sequence (DNA): TGTGCCAGCAGCCAAGGTCCTAGCGGGGAGGCAGATACGCAGTATTTT. This chain connects TRBV3-1 to TRBJ2-3; 9 bases are a match to TRBD2. Germline values: CDR1 LGHDT, CDR2 YNNKEL (reference sequence). Trimming took 1 base from V and 4 from J; bases not matched to a gene: 6. The CDR3 covers 16 residues.

This clonotype was seen repeatedly, ten times or more. CDR3 sequence reads: CASSQEYRDHGYTF. As DNA, the CDR3 is TGCGCCAGCAGCCAAGAATACAGGGACCATGGCTACACCTTC. The rearrangement links TRBV4-1 to TRBJ1-2; D may be TRBD1 (6 bases). Trimming took off 0 bases at V and 6 bases at J, with 11 bases between the two ends. The CDR3 totals 14 residues. Germline V gene lookup returns CDR1 MGHRA and CDR2 YSYEKL.

This clonotype was observed a few times. The chain joins TRBV7-2 to TRBJ1-6, with 7 bases matching TRBD1. Germline V gives CDR1 SGHTA, CDR2 FQGNSA. The CDR3 totals 15 residues. J lost 6 bases, V lost 1 base, and 3 bases had no gene match. CDR3 sequence (DNA): TGTGCCAGCAGCTTAGGACAGGGAGTTAATTCACCCCTCCACTTT. Its translation: CASSLGQGVNSPLHF. The variable domain in full, with the rest retrieved from reference TRBV7-2 and TRBJ1-6, is GAGVSQSPSNKVTEKGKDVELRCDPISGHTALYWYRQSLGQGLEFLIYFQGNSAPDKSGLPSDRFSAERTGGSVSTLTIQRTQQEDSAVYLCASSLGQGVNSPLHFGNGTRLTVT.

The genes are TRBV20-1 and TRBJ2-2; D is perhaps TRBD2 (7 bases). CDR1 and CDR2 from the germline V gene are DFQATT and SNEGSKA (reference sequence). Trimming shortened V by 3 bases and J by 8 bases, and 16 bases separated the two germline ends. This CDR3 is 14 amino acids long. The CDR3 nucleotides read TGCAGTGCTAGCCCGCGGGGGCCGGCTGGGGAGCTGTTTTTT. Translation gives CSASPRGPAGELFF.

This clonotype was seen only a few times. The chain combines TRBV6-1 with TRBJ2-4, with a tentative D call TRBD1 (5 bases). This CDR3 has 15 residues. From germline, CDR1 is MNHNS and CDR2 SASEGT. The V end was cut by 6 bases, the J end by 0 bases, with 12 bases between. Here the CDR3 reads CASRGAPLAKNIQYF. The CDR3 nucleotides are TGTGCCAGCAGAGGGGCCCCTCTAGCCAAAAACATTCAGTACTTC.